This T cell receptor (beta chain) derives from a study of blood T cell repertoires in COVID-19. For the study at large: The study drew acute and convalescent COVID-19 samples from the United States, Italy and Spain. Sources were T cells, B-cell-depleted T cells, or PBMCs; the material itself was cDNA or gDNA.

In the authors' workflow: Reference gene primers were amplified, and this amplification served to estimate nucleated cell counts. The repertoire was sequenced with immunoSEQ multiplex PCR; TCRdb's copy has only in-frame clones and lacks some. V, J and clone size were drawn from that table, and D and trimming were deduced from the DNA. This sample has 85,000 to 100,000 clones; around 88% occur once, and the top ten carry about 7.7%. The V gene's germline CDR1 is LGHDT and CDR2 YNNKEL (reference sequence). With V trimmed by 3 bases and J by 1 base, 4 bases remained unmatched. The CDR3 length is 15 residues.

The rearrangement uses TRBV3-1 (or the pseudogene TRBV3-2) and TRBJ2-5; 8 positions match TRBD1. The origin of this receptor is a man in his 60s with acute or convalescent COVID-19. The material sequenced was peripheral blood. The CDR3, as DNA: TGTGCCAGCAGCCACGACAGGGGCGCCCAAGAGACCCAGTACTTC. This codes for CASSHDRGAQETQYF.